Described below is a single T cell receptor beta chain sequence and its context. The antigen remains undetermined. The data are from a study of shared clonotypes between healthy human individuals. In the study overall: Researchers assigned three CD4 naive, three CD4 memory, two CD8 naive and one CD8 memory plate to each donor.

Original data processing: Because ImmunoSEQ provided only junction sequences with no quality scores, the filtering differed. Clones were sequenced by immunoSEQ multiplex PCR, and TCRdb holds only the in-frame ones, with some missing. That table furnishes V, J and clone size, whereas the DNA furnished D and trimming. The sample records 500,000 to 700,000 clones, roughly 95% being singletons. Naive CD8 populations comprised CD45RO-negative cells positively selected for CCR7, excluding terminally differentiated effector memory CD45RA+ cells. V shed 4 bases and J 5 bases; nucleotides not matched to a gene: 5. Germline-derived CDR1 and CDR2 are GTSNPN and SVGIG (reference sequence). The CDR3 totals 14 residues. Whole-study results and caveats: Four donors held about 4.6% of naive CD4 clonotypes in common. Lower generation probabilities were found for non-shared clonotypes than for those shared by all four donors.

The receptor was isolated from a woman in her 30s in good health. The chain has TRBV30 and TRBJ2-5, with 12 bases identical to TRBD1. Sequencing used naive CD8+ T cells sorted from blood. The CDR3 bases are TGTGCCTGGATTGGGACAGGGGGCCGGGAGACCCAGTACTTC. It is translated as CAWIGTGGRETQYF. The whole variable domain, filled in from reference TRBV30 and TRBJ2-5, reads SQTIHQWPATLVQPVGSPLSLECTVEGTSNPNLYWYRQAAGRGLQLLFYSVGIGQISSEVPQNLSASRPQDRQFILSSKKLLLSDSGFYLCAWIGTGGRETQYFGPGTRLLVL.